This T cell receptor (beta chain) is from a study of blood T cell repertoires in COVID-19. V was clipped by 4 bases and J by 4 bases, with 11 bases between them. The length of the CDR3 is 14 residues. Germline V gives CDR1 SNHLY, CDR2 FYNNEI. In the source study's methods: Estimates of nucleated cell counts were drawn from the amplification of reference gene primers. Clones were sequenced by immunoSEQ multiplex PCR, and TCRdb holds only the in-frame ones, with some missing. That table supplies the V and J calls and clone size; D and trimming were determined from the DNA. The sample has approximately 260,000 clones, roughly nine tenths seen once. The study drew participants aged roughly 18 to 95 years from 24 US areas. Participants reported their clinical history, and cohort assignment relied on those reports.

The V call is TRBV2, the J call TRBJ2-1; tentative D call: TRBD1 (6 bases). Sequencing used PBMCs or T cells enriched from blood (not recorded which). The receptor comes from a woman in her sixties or seventies who had recovered from COVID-19. The CDR3, as DNA: TGTGCCAGCAGTGCGGGACAAGTGTACAATGAGCAGTTCTTC. This sequence encodes CASSAGQVYNEQFF.